The next 15 T cell receptor beta chains were all read from a single sample in a study of PD-1 blockade in classical Hodgkin lymphoma. Time point specified: cycle 4 day 1 (C4D1), after five to seven weeks of nivolumab. Relapse after autologous stem cell transplantation occurred in every patient, and brentuximab vedotin exposure varied. Data came from immunoSEQ multiplex PCR; TCRdb stores just in-frame clones and leaves some out. The data hold roughly 64,000 clones, with approximately 94% observed a single time. The material was peripheral blood mononuclear cells (PBMCs), obtained before the fourth cycle of nivolumab. The source of these receptors is a human donor with classical Hodgkin lymphoma.

This clone has more than one count but fewer than ten. This chain uses TRBV6-5 with TRBJ1-1; tentative D call: TRBD1 (5 bases). This CDR3 contains 13 residues. Trimming took off 5 bases at V and 9 bases at J, with 16 bases between the two ends. From germline, CDR1 is MNHEY and CDR2 SVGAGI. CDR3 bases: TGTGCCAGCAGTACAGGTTCCTCCGGCAAAGCTTTCTTT. Translating it yields CASSTGSSGKAFF.

Turning to this clone: Sequence at one end of the junction differs from germline and may be a read error. This chain uses TRBV27 with TRBJ2-7; D remains ambiguous. The CDR3 runs 13 residues. Germline CDR1 and CDR2: MNHEY and SMNVEV (reference sequence). The CDR3 here is CASSLWPPISLIF. In nucleotides, the CDR3 is TGTGCCAGCAGTTTATGGCCGCCAATCTCTTTAATATTC.

The chain has TRBV29-1 and TRBJ1-6; 8 nucleotides align to TRBD1. The CDR3 contains 12 residues. Germline V gene data show CDR1 as SQVTM and CDR2 as ANQGSEA. The J segment lost 7 bases and the V segment lost 4 bases, leaving 0 bases of the junction unmatched. In DNA, the CDR3 is TGCAGCGTTGGGACAGGGAATTCACCCCTCCACTTT. Its protein is CSVGTGNSPLHF.

The chain couples TRBV19 to TRBJ2-3; 8 positions match TRBD2. V dropped 6 bases and J dropped 2; count of bases not matched to a gene: 7. The CDR3 is 15 amino acids. The germline gives CDR1 LNHDA, CDR2 SQIVND (reference sequence). Written as DNA, the CDR3 is TGTGCCAGTAGGGGGGGCGGGGGGTACACAGATACGCAGTATTTT. Translated: CASRGGGGYTDTQYF.

This rearrangement joins TRBV27 to TRBJ2-7, with a weak D call TRBD1 (5 bases). The CDR3 runs to 15 residues. Germline V lookup: CDR1 MNHEY, CDR2 SMNVEV (reference sequence). V was trimmed by 6 bases and J by 6 bases, leaving 21 bases between them. CDR3 nucleotides: TGTGCCAGCAGGGGTTGGTCGACAGCGCTCTCCGAGCAGTACTTC. It is translated as CASRGWSTALSEQYF.

The chain joins TRBV19 to TRBJ1-1, with D perhaps TRBD1 (5 bases). Trimming removed 7 bases from V and 4 bases from J, with 10 bases in between. CDR1 LNHDA and CDR2 SQIVND come from the germline V gene (reference sequence). This CDR3 spans 12 amino acids. The chain's CDR3 is CASNSGATEAFF. The CDR3 nucleotides read TGTGCCAGTAATTCTGGGGCCACTGAAGCTTTCTTT.

The V call is TRBV2, the J call TRBJ1-4; 7 positions agree with TRBD1. This CDR3 has 13 amino acids. From germline, CDR1 is SNHLY and CDR2 FYNNEI. Trimming took 6 bases from V and 6 from J; bases not matched to a gene: 4. CDR3 region: CASRGDSYEKLFF. Written as DNA, the CDR3 is TGTGCCAGCAGGGGGGACAGTTATGAAAAACTGTTTTTT.

This clone showed up just once. This chain joins TRBV2 and TRBJ2-1, with D possibly TRBD2 on 6 matching bases. The CDR3 covers 15 residues. The ends were cut back, 3 bases at V and 2 bases at J, with 11 bases in the middle. Germline-derived CDR1 and CDR2 are SNHLY and FYNNEI. This CDR3 is CASSEGGAAYNEQFF. DNA for the CDR3: TGTGCCAGCAGTGAGGGCGGGGCGGCCTACAATGAGCAGTTCTTC.

This clone appeared once. This chain joins TRBV5-1 and TRBJ2-2, with 12 bases identical to TRBD2. This CDR3 has 18 residues. Germline lookup yields CDR1 SGHRS and CDR2 YFSETQ. Trimming took 5 bases from V and 4 from J; bases not matched to a gene: 12. The CDR3 reads CASSQLAGGPSGTGELFF. The CDR3 DNA reads as TGCGCCAGCAGTCAGCTAGCGGGAGGGCCCTCTGGCACCGGGGAGCTGTTTTTT.

The V gene is TRBV14, the J gene TRBJ1-5; D perhaps matches TRBD1 (6 bases). The CDR3 runs 14 residues. CDR1 and CDR2 (germline): SGHDN, FVKESK. The V gene lost 1 base and the J gene lost 6 bases, with 10 bases spanning the gap. The CDR3 sequence is CASSQAGRGQPQHF. For the CDR3, the DNA is TGTGCCAGCAGCCAAGCTGGCAGGGGTCAGCCCCAGCATTTT. The whole variable domain, remainder taken from reference TRBV14 and TRBJ1-5, is EAGVTQFPSHSVIEKGQTVTLRCDPISGHDNLYWYRRVMGKEIKFLLHFVKESKQDESGMPNNRFLAERTGGTYSTLKVQPAELEDSGVYFCASSQAGRGQPQHFGDGTRLSIL.

This chain uses TRBV18 with TRBJ2-7, with 8 bases aligning to TRBD1. V gave up 2 bases and J gave up 3 bases; unmatched junction bases: 3. This CDR3 region has 14 residues. Germline V gene lookup returns CDR1 KGHSH and CDR2 LQKENI. For the CDR3, the DNA is TGTGCCAGCTCACCAGGAACAGGGGGCTACGAGCAGTACTTC. Protein: CASSPGTGGYEQYF.

The rearrangement joins TRBV7-9 to TRBJ2-2; D is undetermined. V dropped 4 bases and J dropped 6 bases, with 15 bases sitting between them. The CDR3 covers 15 residues. Germline loops: CDR1 SEHNR, CDR2 FQNEAQ (reference sequence). The CDR3 region is CASSSAVETAGELFF. The CDR3, as DNA: TGTGCCAGCAGCTCCGCGGTAGAAACTGCCGGGGAGCTGTTTTTT. Drawing the rest from reference TRBV7-9 and TRBJ2-2, the complete variable domain is DTGVSQNPRHKITKRGQNVTFRCDPISEHNRLYWYRQTLGQGPEFLTYFQNEAQLEKSRLLSDRFSAERPKGSFSTLEIQRTEQGDSAMYLCASSSAVETAGELFFGEGSRLTVL.

V gene TRBV6-1 combines with J gene TRBJ2-2; possibly TRBD1 for D (5 bases). Germline loops: CDR1 MNHNS, CDR2 SASEGT. This CDR3 contains 15 residues. Trimming stripped 1 base from V and 0 bases from J, with 6 bases between. In nucleotides, the CDR3 is TGTGCCAGCAGTGAAGTCAGGGCGAACACCGGGGAGCTGTTTTTT. Translated, it gives CASSEVRANTGELFF.

The chain carries TRBV9 and TRBJ1-6; D possibly corresponds to TRBD1 (6 bases). The germline V and J ends were trimmed by 7 bases and 7 bases, with 15 bases remaining between them. Germline V CDR1 and CDR2: SGDLS, YYNGEE. The CDR3 totals 14 residues. The CDR3 loop reads CASAPTGYNSPLHF. The CDR3 coding sequence is TGTGCCAGCGCCCCGACAGGCTACAATTCACCCCTCCACTTT.

V gene TRBV28 combines with J gene TRBJ2-2; 16 bases match TRBD2. Germline assignment: CDR1 MDHEN and CDR2 SYDVKM. Trimming took 7 bases from V and 8 from J; bases not matched to a gene: 4. The CDR3 covers 15 residues. The CDR3 here is CASKPGLAGGGELFF. For the CDR3, the DNA is TGTGCCAGCAAGCCGGGACTAGCGGGAGGGGGGGAGCTGTTTTTT.